Presented here are 13 T cell receptor beta chains from one specimen sequenced in a study of T cell changes during pregnancy in multiple sclerosis. The method was immunoSEQ multiplex PCR; TCRdb's version includes in-frame clones alone and lacks a portion of them. Here the sample spans around 59,000 clones, 90% to 95% being singletons. The sequencing used CD4+ T cells from peripheral blood mononuclear cells, collected in the first trimester of pregnancy. These receptors were taken from a female donor with multiple sclerosis, enrolled in a pregnancy study.

In nucleotides, the CDR3 is TGTGCCACCAGCAGAGATCGGGGGAAGCGATTCGGGGAGCTGTTTTTT. It is translated as CATSRDRGKRFGELFF. The chain joins TRBV15 to TRBJ2-2; possible D gene TRBD2, 6 bases. The CDR3 is 16 residues long. The ends were cut back, 0 bases at V and 7 bases at J, with 15 bases in the middle. Germline V gene data show CDR1 as LNHNV and CDR2 as YYDKDF (reference sequence).

This chain connects TRBV7-9 to TRBJ1-2; no reliable D call. Germline CDR1 reads SEHNR; CDR2 reads FQNEAQ (reference sequence). The CDR3 covers 13 residues. V lost 4 bases to trimming and J lost 8 bases, with 14 bases between them. CDR3 DNA: TGTGCCAGCAGCTACTCCGATGGAGGAGGCTACACCTTC. It encodes CASSYSDGGGYTF.

J is TRBJ2-3 and V is TRBV7-3; the D gene is possibly TRBD2 (5 bases). V gave up 3 bases and J gave up 2 bases, with 12 bases separating them. Germline CDR1 reads SGHTA; CDR2 reads FQGTGA. CDR3 length equals 15 residues. The CDR3 DNA sequence: TGTGCCAGCAGCTTTAGCGCCCCCCCCACAGATACGCAGTATTTT. Its translation: CASSFSAPPTDTQYF.

The CDR3 DNA sequence: TGTGCCAGCAGTGAACTACCCCAGGGACAGGGAATCCAGCCCCAGCATTTT. Protein product: CASSELPQGQGIQPQHF. The V call is TRBV6-1, the J call TRBJ1-5, with 9 nucleotides matching TRBD1. CDR3 length equals 17 residues. The ends lost 2 bases at V and 7 bases at J; junction bases unmatched: 12. The germline gives CDR1 MNHNS, CDR2 SASEGT.

V usage is TRBV19 and J usage is TRBJ2-1; TRBD1 aligns across 11 bases. The V segment lost 7 bases and the J segment 7 bases; nucleotides outside the gene matches: 12. Germline V CDR1 and CDR2: LNHDA, SQIVND (reference sequence). This CDR3 has 16 amino acids. The CDR3 nucleotides are TGTGCCAGTACCTTTTCTTTGGGGACAGGGGGGAATGAGCAGTTCTTC. Residues: CASTFSLGTGGNEQFF. Full variable domain (remainder filled in from reference TRBV19 and TRBJ2-1): DGGITQSPKYLFRKEGQNVTLSCEQNLNHDAMYWYRQDPGQGLRLIYYSQIVNDFQKGDIAEGYSVSREKKESFPLTVTSAQKNPTAFYLCASTFSLGTGGNEQFFGPGTRLTVL.

This rearrangement joins TRBV10-3 to TRBJ2-1; 7 nucleotides align to TRBD2. The germline CDR1 and CDR2 sequences are ENHRY and SYGVKD. The junction had 8 bases not matched to a gene; V was cut back by 0 bases and J by 3 bases. The CDR3 is 17 amino acids. CDR3 region: CAISESTMGGNYNEQFF. CDR3 bases: TGTGCCATCAGTGAGTCGACGATGGGGGGGAACTACAATGAGCAGTTCTTC.

The chain has TRBV5-1 and TRBJ2-5, with 13 bases fitting TRBD2. The germline gives CDR1 SGHRS, CDR2 YFSETQ. The CDR3 runs to 15 residues. The junction had 3 bases not matched to a gene; V was cut back by 4 bases and J by 3 bases. In DNA, the CDR3 is TGCGCCAGCAGCCGGACTAGCGGGGGCAAAGAGACCCAGTACTTC. Amino acids: CASSRTSGGKETQYF.

The rearrangement joins TRBV18 to TRBJ1-6, with 8 positions matching TRBD1. Germline V gene lookup returns CDR1 KGHSH and CDR2 LQKENI. This CDR3 spans 15 amino acids. V was pared by 1 base and J by 7 bases, with 3 bases of the junction left unmatched. The CDR3 loop is CASSPLQGENSPLHF. The CDR3 nucleotides are TGTGCCAGCTCACCACTACAGGGGGAAAATTCACCCCTCCACTTT. Combining the CDR3 with reference TRBV18 and TRBJ1-6 gives the whole variable domain NAGVMQNPRHLVRRRGQEARLRCSPMKGHSHVYWYRQLPEEGLKFMVYLQKENIIDESGMPKERFSAEFPKEGPSILRIQQVVRGDSAAYFCASSPLQGENSPLHFGNGTRLTVT.

The rearrangement links TRBV19 to TRBJ2-7; no clear D gene. CDR3 length: 13 amino acids. Per germline, CDR1 LNHDA and CDR2 SQIVND (reference sequence). V lost 0 bases, J lost 6 bases, and 9 bases lay in between. CDR3 in DNA: TGTGCCAGTAGTATAGATTCAGGTTCCGAGCAGTACTTC. It yields the protein CASSIDSGSEQYF.

J is TRBJ1-4 and V is TRBV7-6; D unclear. Germline-derived CDR1 and CDR2 are SGHVS and FNYEAQ. There are 14 residues in the CDR3. V was clipped by 0 bases and J by 14 bases, with 16 bases between them. CDR3 region: CASSLASGGSTLFF. The CDR3 bases are TGTGCCAGCAGCTTAGCGTCCGGAGGGAGTACGCTGTTTTTT.

This clone came up once. The genes are TRBV5-8 and TRBJ2-7, with D possibly TRBD1 on 6 matching bases. The CDR3 length is 15 residues. Germline CDR1 and CDR2: SGHTS and YDEGEE. Deletions cut 0 bases from V and 0 bases from J, with 10 bases between. The CDR3 spells CASSLGGHTSYEQYF. The CDR3 DNA is TGTGCCAGCAGCTTGGGGGGACATACCTCCTACGAGCAGTACTTC.

The chain recombines TRBV13 with TRBJ1-6, with unresolved D. Germline values: CDR1 PRHDT, CDR2 FYEKMQ (reference sequence). The CDR3 spans 14 residues. The V and J ends lost 6 bases and 9 bases respectively, with 15 bases between them. The CDR3 DNA is TGTGCCAGCAGTCAAATAGGAGGCAGTTCACCCCTCCACTTT. Protein sequence: CASSQIGGSSPLHF. The variable domain in full, completed from reference TRBV13 and TRBJ1-6, reads AAGVIQSPRHLIKEKRETATLKCYPIPRHDTVYWYQQGPGQDPQFLISFYEKMQSDKGSIPDRFSAQQFSDYHSELNMSSLELGDSALYFCASSQIGGSSPLHFGNGTRLTVT.

The V and J genes are TRBV5-1 and TRBJ2-3, with TRBD2 matching over 7 bases. Germline CDR1 and CDR2: SGHRS and YFSETQ. The CDR3 spans 14 residues. V was clipped by 4 bases and J by 2 bases; unmatched bases: 4. The CDR3 DNA sequence: TGCGCCAGCAGCAACCGGGACTACACAGATACGCAGTATTTT. Its protein is CASSNRDYTDTQYF.